Listed below are T cell receptor beta chains from one sample, sequenced in a study of cytomegalovirus exposure and HLA in healthy donors. Sequenced by immunoSEQ multiplex PCR; TCRdb stores in-frame clones only, minus some. The table shows about 130,000 clones, with roughly 70% occurring only once. Sequencing was carried out using PBMCs. The receptors come from a man aged 35 to 55 in good health and CMV-seropositive. Each CDR3 is given with its conserved first and last residue. A D gene is named only where the DNA matches it firmly. Size is stated for part of the rows, as once, few or many counts, or as a class when the clone is expanded.

cdr3_aa | cdr3_nt | d_call | v_call | clone_size | j_call
CASRLGSVIAGTDTQYF | TGTGCCAGCAGGTTGGGATCAGTTATAGCGGGCACAGATACGCAGTATTTT | NA | TRBV5-4 | few | TRBJ2-3
CAWSVGASGKETQYF | TGTGCCTGGAGTGTAGGTGCTAGCGGGAAAGAGACCCAGTACTTC | TRBD2 | TRBV30 | NA | TRBJ2-5
CASSYHGQGIGELFF | TGTGCCAGCAGTTACCACGGACAGGGGATCGGGGAGCTGTTTTTT | TRBD1 | TRBV6-5 | NA | TRBJ2-2
CAWNLAPSSYNEQFF | TGTGCCTGGAATCTAGCGCCTAGCTCCTACAATGAGCAGTTCTTC | NA | TRBV30 | few | TRBJ2-1
CASSLVVRTGVNSPLHF | TGTGCCAGCAGCTTAGTAGTCCGGACAGGAGTTAATTCACCCCTCCACTTT | TRBD1 | TRBV7-9 | NA | TRBJ1-6
CASSTAGGPYEQYF | TGTGCCAGTAGTACGGCGGGAGGGCCGTATGAGCAGTACTTC | TRBD2 | TRBV19 | few | TRBJ2-7
CASSLIATNEKLFF | TGTGCCAGCAGCTTAATAGCCACTAATGAAAAACTGTTTTTT | NA | TRBV7-2 | few | TRBJ1-4
CASSSGLYEETQYF | TGTGCCAGCAGTTCAGGACTATACGAAGAGACCCAGTACTTC | NA | TRBV27 | once | TRBJ2-5
CASSSPFVGGGRETQYF | TGTGCCAGCAGCTCCCCCTTCGTCGGGGGGGGCCGGGAGACCCAGTACTTC | TRBD2 | TRBV7-9 | NA | TRBJ2-5
CASSFGEREAFF | TGTGCCAGCAGTTTCGGGGAGAGGGAAGCTTTCTTT | NA | TRBV2 | NA | TRBJ1-1
CASSRERAGVGQGEAFF | TGCGCCAGCAGTAGGGAAAGGGCAGGCGTAGGACAGGGTGAAGCTTTCTTT | TRBD1 | TRBV10-2 | NA | TRBJ1-1
CASNAGGPQETQYF | TGCGCCAGCAACGCGGGAGGCCCGCAAGAGACCCAGTACTTC | TRBD2 | TRBV10-1 | NA | TRBJ2-5
CSAKPGQGETRKLGGYTF | TGCAGCGCTAAGCCGGGACAGGGGGAAACTCGTAAACTAGGTGGCTACACCTTC | TRBD1 | TRBV29-1 | NA | TRBJ1-2
CASALGTGVPWGNQPQHF | TGTGCCAGCGCCCTGGGAACAGGGGTTCCTTGGGGCAATCAGCCCCAGCATTTT | TRBD1 | TRBV28 | NA | TRBJ1-5
CASSRTGTLGTQYF | TGTGCCAGCAGCCGGACAGGAACGTTGGGGACCCAGTACTTC | TRBD1 | TRBV5-5 | few | TRBJ2-5
CASSYSGGGYEQYF | TGTGCCAGCAGTTACTCAGGGGGGGGGTACGAGCAGTACTTC | NA | TRBV6-6 | few | TRBJ2-7
CASSPLALSSYEQYF | TGTGCCAGCAGCCCTCTAGCGTTATCCTCCTACGAGCAGTACTTC | NA | TRBV7-2 | NA | TRBJ2-7
CASSARGFSSGANVLTF | TGTGCCAGCAGTGCTAGGGGATTCAGCTCTGGGGCCAACGTCCTGACTTTC | NA | TRBV7-8 | NA | TRBJ2-6
CASSPRAVYGYTF | TGTGCCAGCTCACCACGAGCTGTCTATGGCTACACCTTC | NA | TRBV18 | NA | TRBJ1-2
CASSIQENTEAFF | TGTGCCAGCAGTATCCAGGAAAACACTGAAGCTTTCTTT | NA | TRBV6-1 | NA | TRBJ1-1
CASSPPLGSWTDTQYF | TGTGCCAGCTCACCACCCCTCGGGTCGTGGACAGATACGCAGTATTTT | NA | TRBV18 | few | TRBJ2-3
CASSLAPGSDTQYF | TGCGCCAGCAGCTTGGCTCCAGGGTCAGATACGCAGTATTTT | NA | TRBV5-1 | NA | TRBJ2-3
CASSQSRGQDEKLFF | TGTGCCAGCAGCCAATCCAGGGGGCAAGATGAAAAACTGTTTTTT | TRBD1 | TRBV14 | few | TRBJ1-4
CSVKVDFGTNTGELFF | TGCAGCGTTAAAGTGGACTTCGGGACGAACACCGGGGAGCTGTTTTTT | NA | TRBV29-1 | NA | TRBJ2-2
CAIKEASGANVLTF | TGTGCCATCAAGGAGGCCTCTGGGGCCAACGTCCTGACTTTC | NA | TRBV10-3 | NA | TRBJ2-6
CASSFSQETQYF | TGCGCCAGCAGCTTCTCTCAAGAGACCCAGTACTTC | NA | TRBV5-1 | once | TRBJ2-5
CASSSLGLSSGANVLTF | TGCGCCAGCAGCTCGTTGGGGCTATCCTCTGGGGCCAACGTCCTGACTTTC | NA | TRBV5-1 | NA | TRBJ2-6
CASSFFSLRFNEQFF | TGTGCCAGCAGTTTTTTTAGTTTGCGGTTCAATGAGCAGTTCTTC | NA | TRBV28 | few | TRBJ2-1
CASSQEGPGGYTF | TGTGCCAGCAGCCAGGAGGGCCCTGGGGGCTACACCTTC | NA | TRBV28 | once | TRBJ1-2
CSGGQATGELFF | TGCAGCGGTGGACAGGCCACCGGGGAGCTGTTTTTT | TRBD1 | TRBV29-1 | once | TRBJ2-2
CASSSPANTGELFF | TGCGCCAGCAGTAGCCCCGCGAACACCGGGGAGCTGTTTTTT | NA | TRBV5-1 | NA | TRBJ2-2
CATSREVSYEQYF | TGTGCCACCAGCAGAGAAGTGAGCTACGAGCAGTACTTC | NA | TRBV15 | NA | TRBJ2-7
CASQERGGQGEQFF | TGTGCCAGCCAAGAGCGGGGGGGCCAGGGTGAGCAGTTCTTC | TRBD2 | TRBV6-4 | few | TRBJ2-1
CASSQDVGATETQYF | TGTGCCAGCAGCCAAGATGTCGGAGCGACGGAGACCCAGTACTTC | NA | TRBV14 | NA | TRBJ2-5
CASSRTSGSLDEQFF | TGTGCCAGCAGCCGGACTAGCGGGAGTTTGGATGAGCAGTTCTTC | TRBD2 | TRBV5-8 | NA | TRBJ2-1
CASSDEREREGYEQYF | TGTGCCAGCAGCGACGAGCGGGAGAGGGAGGGATACGAGCAGTACTTC | TRBD2 | TRBV28 | NA | TRBJ2-7
CATSRDKVTGDEQYF | TGTGCCACCAGCAGAGATAAAGTGACCGGGGACGAGCAGTACTTC | NA | TRBV15 | few | TRBJ2-7
CASSSRTANTGELFF | TGTGCCAGCAGCTCCAGGACAGCCAACACCGGGGAGCTGTTTTTT | NA | TRBV7-9 | NA | TRBJ2-2
CASSFSRGRGRNGSYEQYF | TGTGCCAGCAGCTTTTCAAGGGGCAGGGGGCGGAATGGGTCCTACGAGCAGTACTTC | TRBD1 | TRBV5-4 | NA | TRBJ2-7
CASSSPGPAGVNEQFF | TGTGCCAGCAGCTCCCCGGGGCCAGCGGGAGTTAATGAGCAGTTCTTC | TRBD2 | TRBV7-9 | few | TRBJ2-1
CASSALDRGRMAEQYF | TGTGCCAGTAGTGCACTCGACAGGGGGCGTATGGCCGAGCAGTACTTC | TRBD1 | TRBV19 | NA | TRBJ2-7
CASSGRGSSYEQYF | TGTGCCAGCTCGGGTCGGGGGAGCTCCTACGAGCAGTACTTC | NA | TRBV6-5 | NA | TRBJ2-7
CASSLTGANTEAFF | TGTGCCAGCAGCTTAACTGGGGCCAACACTGAAGCTTTCTTT | NA | TRBV7-9 | NA | TRBJ1-1
CASSLGGLGSPLHF | TGCGCCAGCAGCTTGGGAGGGCTCGGTTCACCCCTCCACTTT | NA | TRBV5-1 | NA | TRBJ1-6
CASSQNTSGAYNEQFF | TGTGCCAGCTCCCAGAACACTAGCGGGGCTTACAATGAGCAGTTCTTC | TRBD2 | TRBV28 | NA | TRBJ2-1
CASSLYRGRAYEQYF | TGTGCCAGCAGTTTATACCGCGGGAGGGCCTACGAGCAGTACTTC | TRBD2 | TRBV27 | NA | TRBJ2-7
CASSQDQGISTDTQYF | TGCGCCAGCAGCCAAGATCAGGGTATAAGCACAGATACGCAGTATTTT | NA | TRBV4-1 | NA | TRBJ2-3
CAWVGGGTDTQYF | TGTGCCTGGGTGGGAGGAGGCACAGATACGCAGTATTTT | NA | TRBV30 | NA | TRBJ2-3
CASSPGLATDTQYF | TGTGCCAGCTCACCGGGACTAGCAACAGATACGCAGTATTTT | TRBD2 | TRBV18 | NA | TRBJ2-3
CATSRDRGPGGETQYF | TGTGCCACCAGCAGAGACAGGGGGCCGGGGGGAGAGACCCAGTACTTC | NA | TRBV15 | few | TRBJ2-5
CASSFRDRGRYEQYF | TGTGCCAGCAGCTTCCGGGACAGGGGGCGCTACGAGCAGTACTTC | TRBD1 | TRBV7-9 | NA | TRBJ2-7
CASSFSFAGYGYTF | TGTGCCAGCAGCTTTTCCTTCGCGGGCTATGGCTACACCTTC | NA | TRBV5-8 | NA | TRBJ1-2
CASSTRDRPWEPQHF | TGTGCCAGCAGCACCCGGGACAGGCCCTGGGAGCCCCAGCATTTT | TRBD1 | TRBV5-4 | NA | TRBJ1-5
CASSFTGVGEKLFF | TGTGCCAGCAGTTTTACAGGGGTAGGGGAAAAACTGTTTTTT | TRBD1 | TRBV28 | NA | TRBJ1-4
CASSHGSSGYEQYF | TGTGCCAGCAGCCATGGGTCTAGCGGTTACGAGCAGTACTTC | TRBD2 | TRBV9 | NA | TRBJ2-7
CASSSLNRDRGQKGQYF | TGTGCCAGCAGCTCACTCAACCGGGACAGGGGGCAAAAAGGGCAGTACTTC | TRBD1 | TRBV11-2 | NA | TRBJ2-7
CASSRPGQETYEQYF | TGTGCCAGCAGTCGGCCGGGACAGGAGACCTACGAGCAGTACTTC | TRBD1 | TRBV27 | NA | TRBJ2-7